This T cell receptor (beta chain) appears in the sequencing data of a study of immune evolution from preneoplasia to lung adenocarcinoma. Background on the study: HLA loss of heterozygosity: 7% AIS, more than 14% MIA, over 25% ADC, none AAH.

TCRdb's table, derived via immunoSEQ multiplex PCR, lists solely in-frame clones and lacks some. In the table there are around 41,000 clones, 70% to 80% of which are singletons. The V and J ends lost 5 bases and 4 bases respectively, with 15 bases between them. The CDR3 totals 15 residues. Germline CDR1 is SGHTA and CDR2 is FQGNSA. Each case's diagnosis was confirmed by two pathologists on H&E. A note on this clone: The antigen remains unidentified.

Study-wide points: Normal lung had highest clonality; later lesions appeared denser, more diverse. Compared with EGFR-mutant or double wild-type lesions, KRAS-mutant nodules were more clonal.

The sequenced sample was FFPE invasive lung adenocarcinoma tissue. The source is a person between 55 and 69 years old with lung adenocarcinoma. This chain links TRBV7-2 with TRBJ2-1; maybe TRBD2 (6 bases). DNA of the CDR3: TGTGCCAGCAGCAGCGGGCGGCTGGGGTACAATGAGCAGTTCTTC. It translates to CASSSGRLGYNEQFF.